These 27 T cell receptor beta chains came from one sample sequenced in a study of blood T cell repertoires in COVID-19. Measured with immunoSEQ multiplex PCR; TCRdb has only the in-frame clones, and not every one. The sample has approximately 190,000 clones, around 84% seen once. The sample comprised peripheral blood. All receptors derive from a human donor in a cohort sampled during active COVID-19.

This clone was seen a few times. The gene calls are TRBV10-1 and TRBJ1-3; 9 bases map to TRBD1. J was trimmed by 0 bases and V by 2 bases; bases with no gene match: 14. CDR1 WNHNN and CDR2 SYGVQD come from the germline V gene (reference sequence). The CDR3 sequence is 20 residues long. The CDR3 reads CASSEGGDRVQSDSGNTIYF. CDR3 bases: TGCGCCAGCAGTGAGGGGGGGGACAGGGTTCAGTCGGACTCTGGAAACACCATATATTTT.

The CDR3 sequence is CASSDILGPQHF. CDR3 sequence (DNA): TGTGCCAGCAGCGACATCCTGGGGCCCCAGCATTTT. The J gene is TRBJ1-5, the V gene TRBV7-8; D call uncertain. The CDR3 totals 12 residues. Trimming took off 5 bases at V and 9 bases at J, with 11 bases between the two ends. Germline values: CDR1 SGHVS, CDR2 FQNEAQ.

The genes are TRBV7-2 and TRBJ2-1, with 7 bases lining up with TRBD2. Trimming cost V 7 bases and J 2 bases; bases outside gene matches: 8. CDR3 length equals 15 residues. CDR1 is SGHTA and CDR2 is FQGNSA in the germline V gene. The CDR3: CASTLDSGPYNEQFF. The DNA of the CDR3 is TGTGCCAGCACCCTGGATAGCGGGCCCTACAATGAGCAGTTCTTC.

This chain connects TRBV19 to TRBJ2-5; possible D gene TRBD1, 7 bases. CDR1 and CDR2 (germline): LNHDA, SQIVND (reference sequence). V was trimmed by 5 bases and J by 5 bases, leaving 18 bases between them. The CDR3 spans 15 residues. CDR3 in DNA: TGTGCCAGTAGTCCCAACTCAGGGGGGAGGGAGACCCAGTACTTC. Its protein is CASSPNSGGRETQYF.

The chain recombines TRBV28 with TRBJ2-1; 12 positions match TRBD2. In germline, CDR1 is MDHEN, CDR2 SYDVKM. The CDR3 extends over 17 amino acids. J was trimmed by 3 bases and V by 5 bases; bases with no gene match: 8. This chain's CDR3 is CASSPPSGRDIYNEQFF. For the CDR3, the DNA is TGTGCCAGCAGTCCTCCTAGCGGGAGGGACATCTACAATGAGCAGTTCTTC.

The rearrangement joins TRBV7-2 to TRBJ2-7; TRBD1 matches 10 bases. J lost 5 bases, V lost 3 bases, and 7 bases had no gene match. Germline V gene lookup returns CDR1 SGHTA and CDR2 FQGNSA. CDR3 length: 15 amino acids. CDR3 DNA sequence: TGTGCCAGCAGCTTTCAGACCGGGACAGGGGACGAGCAGTACTTC. This encodes CASSFQTGTGDEQYF. Together with reference TRBV7-2 and TRBJ2-7, the CDR3 gives the full variable domain: GAGVSQSPSNKVTEKGKDVELRCDPISGHTALYWYRQSLGQGLEFLIYFQGNSAPDKSGLPSDRFSAERTGGSVSTLTIQRTQQEDSAVYLCASSFQTGTGDEQYFGPGTRLTVT.

V is TRBV7-2 and J is TRBJ2-1; TRBD2 agrees at 15 bases. Germline CDR1 is SGHTA and CDR2 is FQGNSA. J lost 7 bases, V lost 2 bases, and 9 bases had no gene match. There are 18 residues in the CDR3. The CDR3 DNA reads TGTGCCAGCAGCTTATCCGGACTAGCGGGAGGGCCGGGAAATGAGCAGTTCTTC. Protein: CASSLSGLAGGPGNEQFF.

This chain joins TRBV30 and TRBJ1-1; D is unresolved. V lost 4 bases and J lost 8, with 17 bases in between. Germline-derived CDR1 and CDR2 are GTSNPN and SVGIG (reference sequence). This CDR3 comprises 13 residues. The CDR3 DNA reads TGTGCCTGGACTCAAACTTACCCCAGGGAAGCTTTCTTT. Translation gives CAWTQTYPREAFF.

The chain has TRBV2 and TRBJ1-2; TRBD1 agrees at 7 bases. The CDR3 totals 13 residues. V dropped 11 bases and J dropped 4; count of bases not matched to a gene: 10. The germline CDR1 and CDR2 sequences are SNHLY and FYNNEI. In DNA form, the CDR3 reads TGTGCCCTTATAGGACAGGTCTCCTATGGCTACACCTTC. Its protein is CALIGQVSYGYTF.

The CDR3 reads CASSQGHGKEKLFF. CDR3 DNA sequence: TGTGCCAGCAGCCAGGGCCACGGAAAGGAAAAACTGTTTTTT. The chain combines TRBV3-1 (or the pseudogene TRBV3-2) with TRBJ1-4, with D unclear. The CDR3 totals 14 residues. Looked up from germline, CDR1 is LGHDT and CDR2 is YNNKEL (reference sequence). Trimming took 3 bases from V and 8 from J, leaving 13 bases between them.

This chain connects TRBV3-1 (or the pseudogene TRBV3-2) to TRBJ2-3; D is possibly TRBD1 (6 bases). V was cut by 1 base and J by 1 base, with 12 bases left in between. Looked up from germline, CDR1 is LGHDT and CDR2 is YNNKEL (reference sequence). This CDR3 is 16 amino acids long. CDR3: CASSQVGHRGTDTQYF. CDR3 in DNA: TGTGCCAGCAGCCAAGTCGGGCACAGGGGCACAGATACGCAGTATTTT.

The chain carries TRBV5-6 and TRBJ2-2, with D hard to call. This CDR3 has 13 residues. Germline V gives CDR1 SGHDT, CDR2 YYEEEE. V was trimmed by 1 base and J by 5 bases, leaving 6 bases between them. CDR3 bases: TGTGCCAGCAGCTTGTCACAGACCGGGGAGCTGTTTTTT. It codes for CASSLSQTGELFF.

Comments on this clone: At the DNA level, this CDR3 is encoded by other sequences in the same sample as well. The rearrangement links TRBV5-1 to TRBJ2-3; possible D gene TRBD2, 6 bases. In germline, CDR1 is SGHRS, CDR2 YFSETQ. The ends were cut back, 0 bases at V and 6 bases at J, with 11 bases in the middle. The CDR3 length is 14 residues. The CDR3 reads CASSLGQGGDTQYF. Written as DNA, the CDR3 is TGCGCCAGCAGCTTGGGGCAGGGAGGTGATACGCAGTATTTT. The full variable domain, its missing parts supplied by reference TRBV5-1 and TRBJ2-3, is KAGVTQTPRYLIKTRGQQVTLSCSPISGHRSVSWYQQTPGQGLQFLFEYFSETQRNKGNFPGRFSGRQFSNSRSEMNVSTLELGDSALYLCASSLGQGGDTQYFGPGTRLTVL.

The chain joins TRBV30 to TRBJ2-5, with D hard to call. Between the trimmed V and J ends, which lost 2 bases and 5 bases, there was a span of 9 bases. CDR1 is GTSNPN, CDR2 SVGIG, per germline (reference sequence). CDR3 size: 12 residues. CDR3 DNA sequence: TGTGCCTGGAGTCTACGGGTGGAGACCCAGTACTTC. Amino acids: CAWSLRVETQYF. The full variable domain, its missing parts supplied by reference TRBV30 and TRBJ2-5, is SQTIHQWPATLVQPVGSPLSLECTVEGTSNPNLYWYRQAAGRGLQLLFYSVGIGQISSEVPQNLSASRPQDRQFILSSKKLLLSDSGFYLCAWSLRVETQYFGPGTRLLVL.

V and J are TRBV30 and TRBJ1-2, with TRBD1 as a possible D gene (6 bases). The CDR3 is 14 amino acids. Looked up from germline, CDR1 is GTSNPN and CDR2 is SVGIG (reference sequence). Trimming removed 5 bases from V and 2 bases from J, with 15 bases in between. Written as DNA, the CDR3 is TGTGCCTGGGGCCGGGACACACGAAACTATGGCTACACCTTC. It encodes CAWGRDTRNYGYTF.

The rearrangement uses TRBV3-1 (or the pseudogene TRBV3-2) and TRBJ1-1; unclear D gene. The CDR3 is made up of 14 amino acids. Germline V gene data show CDR1 as LGHDT and CDR2 as YNNKEL (reference sequence). V was clipped by 6 bases and J by 1 base, with 12 bases between them. DNA for the CDR3: TGTGCCAGCAGTTTCTTCGAGTCGAACACTGAAGCTTTCTTT. Protein sequence: CASSFFESNTEAFF.

This rearrangement joins TRBV28 to TRBJ2-5, with a tentative D call TRBD2 (6 bases). V was shortened by 6 bases and J by 5 bases, with 19 bases between the two germline ends. This CDR3 comprises 15 residues. Germline lookup yields CDR1 MDHEN and CDR2 SYDVKM. This CDR3 reads CASRLPAGRKETQYF. DNA for the CDR3: TGTGCCAGCAGGCTTCCGGCGGGGCGGAAGGAGACCCAGTACTTC.

The chain carries TRBV5-1 and TRBJ1-2; tentative D call: TRBD1 (5 bases). Trimming shortened V by 5 bases and J by 3 bases, and 14 bases separated the two germline ends. Germline assignment: CDR1 SGHRS and CDR2 YFSETQ. CDR3 length: 14 amino acids. CDR3 coding DNA: TGCGCCAGCAGTCCCTCCGGGGGAGACTATGGCTACACCTTC. This sequence encodes CASSPSGGDYGYTF.

The rearrangement joins TRBV5-1 to TRBJ1-1; 10 bases map to TRBD1. Unmatched junction bases numbered 9, after V lost 5 bases and J lost 5 bases. The CDR3 runs to 15 residues. The germline V gene has CDR1 SGHRS and CDR2 YFSETQ. CDR3 in DNA: TGCGCCAGCAGAACGACAGGGGGCTCAGAAACTGAAGCTTTCTTT. Translating it yields CASRTTGGSETEAFF.

This clone occurred once. V is TRBV5-5 and J is TRBJ2-5; no definite D call. Trimming removed 5 bases at V and 4 bases at J, with 21 bases between. The CDR3 covers 16 residues. In germline, CDR1 is SGHKS, CDR2 YYEKEE (reference sequence). CDR3 protein: CASRPQVGLPGETQYF. The CDR3 bases are TGTGCCAGCAGACCACAAGTGGGCCTCCCCGGAGAGACCCAGTACTTC.

Only a few counts were recorded for this clone. The chain recombines TRBV28 with TRBJ2-7; 8 nucleotides align to TRBD2. V gave up 7 bases and J gave up 5 bases; unmatched junction bases: 16. The CDR3 runs to 16 residues. Looked up from germline, CDR1 is MDHEN and CDR2 is SYDVKM. The CDR3 is CASTFSGASQFNEQYF. The CDR3 bases are TGTGCCAGCACTTTTAGCGGGGCCTCTCAATTCAACGAGCAGTACTTC.

V usage is TRBV27 and J usage is TRBJ2-5, with D perhaps TRBD2 (5 bases). CDR3 length: 12 amino acids. The V gene's germline CDR1 is MNHEY and CDR2 SMNVEV (reference sequence). With 5 bases removed from V and 5 bases from J, the gap between germline ends came to 9 bases. The CDR3 protein is CASSHRGETQYF. Here the CDR3 DNA reads TGTGCCAGCAGTCATAGAGGGGAGACCCAGTACTTC.

This clone was found once. V is TRBV2 and J is TRBJ1-2; no clear D. CDR3 size: 14 residues. Trimming stripped 10 bases from V and 4 bases from J, with 19 bases between. Germline loops: CDR1 SNHLY, CDR2 FYNNEI. The CDR3 nucleotides are TGTGCCAAGCGGACGGACCAGCGGGGCTATGGCTACACCTTC. Translation: CAKRTDQRGYGYTF.

The genes are TRBV30 and TRBJ1-4; 7 bases align to TRBD1. The germline CDR1 and CDR2 sequences are GTSNPN and SVGIG (reference sequence). The CDR3 covers 12 residues. V lost 7 bases to trimming and J lost 8 bases; unmatched junction nucleotides: 7. The CDR3 reads CAYRQGDEKLFF. The CDR3 coding sequence is TGTGCCTACCGACAGGGAGACGAAAAACTGTTTTTT.

This chain connects TRBV11-3 to TRBJ1-3, with 7 bases fitting TRBD1. The CDR3 spans 14 residues. Germline loops: CDR1 SGHNT, CDR2 YENEEA. After removal of 4 bases from V and 4 bases from J, the junction contained 4 bases not matched to a gene. The CDR3 here is CASSSGTAGNTIYF. CDR3 nucleotide sequence: TGTGCCAGCAGCTCTGGGACAGCCGGAAACACCATATATTTT.

This sequence joins TRBV7-3 and TRBJ1-1, with a tentative D call TRBD1 (5 bases). Trimming cost V 5 bases and J 1 base, with 14 bases left between them. The V gene's germline CDR1 is SGHTA and CDR2 FQGTGA. The CDR3 is 15 amino acids. The CDR3 nucleotides are TGTGCCAGCAGCCCCACAGGCGGCGAGAACACTGAAGCTTTCTTT. Protein: CASSPTGGENTEAFF. Variable domain in full (rest from reference TRBV7-3 and TRBJ1-1): GAGVSQTPSNKVTEKGKYVELRCDPISGHTALYWYRQSLGQGPEFLIYFQGTGAADDSGLPNDRFFAVRPEGSVSTLKIQRTERGDSAVYLCASSPTGGENTEAFFGQGTRLTVV.

The chain is built from TRBV5-1 and TRBJ2-1, with 10 bases matching TRBD1. CDR1 is SGHRS, CDR2 YFSETQ, per germline. The V segment lost 5 bases and the J segment 8 bases; nucleotides outside the gene matches: 13. There are 16 residues in the CDR3. This CDR3 reads CASRLTGQGFGDEQFF. The CDR3 nucleotides are TGCGCCAGCAGGCTAACGGGACAGGGGTTTGGCGATGAGCAGTTCTTC.